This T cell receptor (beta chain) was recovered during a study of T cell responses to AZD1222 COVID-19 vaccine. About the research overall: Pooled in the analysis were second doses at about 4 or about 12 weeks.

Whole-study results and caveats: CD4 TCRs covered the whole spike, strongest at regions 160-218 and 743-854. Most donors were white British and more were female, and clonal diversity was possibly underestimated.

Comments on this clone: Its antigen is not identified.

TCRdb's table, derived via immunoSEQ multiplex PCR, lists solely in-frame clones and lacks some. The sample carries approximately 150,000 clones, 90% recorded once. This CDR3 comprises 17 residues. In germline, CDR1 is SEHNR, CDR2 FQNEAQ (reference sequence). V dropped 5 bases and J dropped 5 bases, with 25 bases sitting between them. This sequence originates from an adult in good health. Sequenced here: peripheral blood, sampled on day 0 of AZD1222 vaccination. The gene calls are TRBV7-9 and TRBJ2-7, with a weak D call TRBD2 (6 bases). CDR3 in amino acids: CASSPSHGGVRGDEQYF. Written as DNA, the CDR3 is TGTGCCAGCAGCCCCTCACACGGCGGGGTTAGAGGTGACGAGCAGTACTTC.